Following are 32 T cell receptor beta chains from one sample sequenced in a study of T cells in Graves' hyperthyroidism and ophthalmopathy. There were TCR beta CDR3 regions amplified from RNA transcripts. The primer set for the first-round RT-PCR of the TCR CDR3 was HTBI. MiXCR was run by TCRdb on the multiplex PCR reads, yielding one entry per CDR3 protein. Among about 400,000 distinct CDR3 sequences listed, 15% to 19% were seen once. The specimen was blood. All receptors derive from a woman aged 18-29 years with Graves' hyperthyroidism.

This clonotype was observed a few times. The J gene is TRBJ2-3, the V gene TRBV20-1; 9 bases align to TRBD2. Germline CDR1 is DFQATT and CDR2 is SNEGSKA (reference sequence). This CDR3 spans 14 amino acids. Trimming removed 3 bases from V and 5 bases from J; junction bases left unmatched: 6. The CDR3 here is CSASLREGVDTQYF. CDR3 nucleotide sequence: TGCAGTGCTAGTCTGCGGGAGGGCGTAGATACGCAGTATTTT.

The table lists this clonotype with many counts. The gene calls are TRBV12-3 or TRBV12-4 and TRBJ1-2; 7 bases are shared with TRBD1. The CDR3 has 16 residues. V lost 6 bases, J lost 5 bases, and 15 bases stayed unmatched. CDR3 DNA: TGTGCCAGCAGGAACCGGGACAGCCCGGTCGGTTATGGCTACACCTTC. This encodes CASRNRDSPVGYGYTF.

This clonotype was picked up a small number of times. Mismatch with germline at one junction end may stem from a read error. CDR3 amino acids: CSGGLGDNKQFF. The CDR3 coding sequence is TGCAGCGGGGGTCTAGGCGACAATAAGCAGTTCTTC. V and J are TRBV29-1 and TRBJ2-1; D gene uncertain. Germline values: CDR1 SQVTM, CDR2 ANQGSEA. CDR3 length: 12 amino acids.

The rearrangement links TRBV12-3 or TRBV12-4 to TRBJ1-1, with D possibly being TRBD1 (5 bases). The CDR3 totals 13 residues. The germline V and J ends were trimmed by 10 bases and 1 base, with 13 bases remaining between them. The CDR3 region has the DNA TGTGCCACCCAGGGAACCGCGAACACTGAAGCTTTCTTT. It encodes CATQGTANTEAFF.

This clonotype was recorded at least ten times. The genes are TRBV29-1 and TRBJ2-7; 9 nucleotides align to TRBD1. The CDR3 is 14 amino acids. V shed 2 bases, J shed 7 bases, and the junction held 9 bases outside the gene matches. In germline, CDR1 is SQVTM, CDR2 ANQGSEA. This CDR3 is CSVERGTGNREQYF. In DNA form, the CDR3 reads TGCAGCGTTGAAAGGGGGACAGGGAACAGGGAGCAGTACTTC.

This clonotype was observed a few times. The rearrangement joins TRBV5-4 to TRBJ1-2; maybe TRBD1 (5 bases). The CDR3 totals 17 residues. Germline V gene data show CDR1 as SGHNT and CDR2 as YYREEE (reference sequence). V was trimmed by 7 bases and J by 8 bases, leaving 30 bases between them. CDR3 in DNA: TGTGCCAGCTCACTACCTCATAGCCTGCAGGGTCTAGGCGGCTACACCTTC. Encoded protein: CASSLPHSLQGLGGYTF.

CDR3 amino acids: CASSGAGGSHEQFF. The CDR3, as DNA: TGTGCCAGCAGCGGGGCAGGGGGATCCCACGAGCAGTTCTTC. The chain uses TRBV6-1 and TRBJ2-7; 7 bases fit TRBD1. The DNA end lines up better with TRBJ2-1; the J call may be wrong. The CDR3 spans 14 residues. Looked up from germline, CDR1 is MNHNS and CDR2 is SASEGT.

This clonotype was picked up many times. The chain carries TRBV2 and TRBJ2-7, with D perhaps matching TRBD2 (5 bases). CDR1 is SNHLY, CDR2 FYNNEI, per germline. Trimming cost V 3 bases and J 2 bases, with 14 bases left between them. The CDR3 consists of 15 residues. In nucleotides, the CDR3 is TGTGCCAGCAGTGAGGGGATACTAGACGCCTACGAGCAGTACTTC. This codes for CASSEGILDAYEQYF.

There are many counts of this clonotype. The V gene is TRBV7-9, the J gene TRBJ2-2; perhaps TRBD1 as D (6 bases). The CDR3 loop spans 15 amino acids. V was cut by 5 bases and J by 1 base, with 11 bases left in between. Looked up from germline, CDR1 is SEHNR and CDR2 is FQNEAQ (reference sequence). The CDR3 DNA reads as TGTGCCAGCAGCCCGAGAGGGGGGAACACCGGGGAGCTGTTTTTT. It encodes CASSPRGGNTGELFF.

This clonotype was counted at least ten times. CDR3 coding DNA: TGCGCCAGCAGTGAAATAGGGCGGTGGACAGATACGCAGTATTTT. Translated: CASSEIGRWTDTQYF. This rearrangement joins TRBV10-1 to TRBJ2-3; D is ambiguous. CDR1 and CDR2 (germline): WNHNN, SYGVQD (reference sequence). CDR3 length: 15 amino acids. V was pared by 3 bases and J by 3 bases, with 13 bases between.

At least ten counts were recorded for this clonotype. The chain has TRBV10-3 and TRBJ2-7; D gene ambiguous. This CDR3 is 15 amino acids long. CDR1 and CDR2 (germline): ENHRY, SYGVKD. V shed 3 bases and J shed 0 bases, with 12 bases lying between them. Written as DNA, the CDR3 is TGTGCCATCAGTGACAAGAAAGAAAGCTCCTACGAGCAGTACTTC. It translates to CAISDKKESSYEQYF.

Note on this clonotype: A much more abundant neighbour one base away suggests this may be a read error. This chain uses TRBV3-1 with TRBJ2-7; 8 nucleotides align to TRBD2. CDR3 length: 14 amino acids. Germline V gives CDR1 LGHDT, CDR2 YNNKEL (reference sequence). CDR3 in amino acids: CASRVSGSSCEQYF. The CDR3 nucleotides read TGTGCCAGCAGGGTGAGCGGGAGCTCCTGCGAGCAGTACTTC.

This clonotype has a count of ten or more. The CDR3 here is CATSDSGRGLSGELFF. The CDR3 DNA reads TGTGCCACCAGTGATTCCGGCAGGGGGTTGAGCGGGGAGCTGTTTTTT. The chain links TRBV24-1 to TRBJ2-2; 7 bases align to TRBD1. Germline assignment: CDR1 KGHDR and CDR2 SFDVKD. The V and J ends lost 2 bases and 7 bases, in that order; junction bases with no gene match: 9. The CDR3 has 16 residues.

This clonotype has just a few counts. The chain joins TRBV5-4 to TRBJ2-7, with 12 bases identical to TRBD2. This CDR3 contains 16 residues. Trimming cost V 0 bases and J 4 bases; bases outside gene matches: 5. The V gene's germline CDR1 is SGHNT and CDR2 YYREEE (reference sequence). The CDR3 DNA reads TGTGCCAGCAGCTTGGAGGTGGGACTAGCGGGTTACGAGCAGTACTTC. Amino acid sequence: CASSLEVGLAGYEQYF.

This clonotype has a count of ten or more. The chain couples TRBV3-1 to TRBJ1-2; D is perhaps TRBD1 (5 bases). This CDR3 comprises 13 residues. Germline V gene sequence: CDR1 LGHDT, CDR2 YNNKEL (reference sequence). Trimming stripped 2 bases from V and 4 bases from J, with 8 bases between. The CDR3 sequence is CASSQTGSYGYTF. The DNA for the CDR3 is TGTGCCAGCAGCCAAACAGGAAGCTATGGCTACACCTTC.

This clonotype was found many times. V and J are TRBV6-1 and TRBJ2-2, with D perhaps given as TRBD1 or TRBD2 (5 bases each). The length of the CDR3 is 14 residues. V was trimmed by 6 bases and J by 2 bases, leaving 10 bases between them. Germline CDR1 MNHNS, CDR2 SASEGT. The CDR3 DNA follows: TGTGCCAGCAGCGCCGGGGACAACACCGGGGAGCTGTTTTTT. Translating it yields CASSAGDNTGELFF.

Ten or more counts support this clonotype. V and J are TRBV7-8 and TRBJ2-4; 7 bases line up with TRBD2. CDR1 and CDR2 from the germline V gene are SGHVS and FQNEAQ. Trimming cost V 1 base and J 1 base; bases outside gene matches: 13. CDR3 length: 19 amino acids. CDR3 nucleotide sequence: TGTGCCAGCAGCTTAGGGCCTAGCGGATTGAGGGTGGCCAAAAACATTCAGTACTTC. Translation gives CASSLGPSGLRVAKNIQYF.

The V call is TRBV7-8, the J call TRBJ2-3, with TRBD2 as a possible D gene (5 bases). CDR1 is SGHVS and CDR2 is FQNEAQ in the germline V gene. Trimming shortened V by 1 base and J by 3 bases, and 11 bases separated the two germline ends. The CDR3 totals 15 residues. The chain's CDR3 is CASSLDRRWTDTQYF. CDR3 DNA sequence: TGTGCCAGCAGCTTAGACCGGAGGTGGACAGATACGCAGTATTTT.

This clonotype was seen more than once but under ten times. The chain is built from TRBV6-2 or TRBV6-3 and TRBJ2-2, with 9 bases matching TRBD2. CDR3 size: 16 residues. Germline V gene sequence: CDR1 MNHEY, CDR2 SVGEGT. J gave up 7 bases and V 6 bases, and 12 bases lay outside the gene matches. The CDR3 here is CASSRWASGVGGELFF. DNA for the CDR3: TGTGCCAGCAGCCGTTGGGCTAGCGGGGTTGGCGGGGAGCTGTTTTTT.

This clonotype was found many times. This rearrangement joins TRBV30 to TRBJ1-5; TRBD1 matches 9 bases. The length of the CDR3 is 14 residues. CDR1 is GTSNPN and CDR2 is SVGIG in the germline V gene (reference sequence). V shed 1 base, J shed 4 bases, and the junction held 2 bases outside the gene matches. CDR3 in amino acids: CAWSADRGNQPQHF. The CDR3 nucleotides read TGTGCCTGGAGTGCCGACAGGGGGAATCAGCCCCAGCATTTT.

This clonotype was seen a few times. The chain links TRBV19 to TRBJ1-5; a possible D gene is TRBD1 (5 bases). Trimming removed 4 bases at V and 2 bases at J, with 12 bases between. The length of the CDR3 is 15 residues. Germline CDR1 LNHDA, CDR2 SQIVND (reference sequence). The CDR3 is CASSRRDGRNQPQHF. CDR3 bases: TGTGCCAGTAGTAGGCGGGACGGACGCAATCAGCCCCAGCATTTT.

This clonotype was counted a few times. This chain connects TRBV14 to TRBJ1-2, with D perhaps matching TRBD1 (5 bases). Trimming pared 4 bases from V and 1 base from J, leaving 16 bases between. The V gene's germline CDR1 is SGHDN and CDR2 FVKESK. This CDR3 spans 16 amino acids. The CDR3 DNA sequence: TGTGCCAGCAGCCCCGGCGGAGGGCAGGGTAACTATGGCTACACCTTC. This codes for CASSPGGGQGNYGYTF.

This clonotype has ten or more counts. The rearrangement joins TRBV2 to TRBJ2-2; D possibly corresponds to TRBD2 (5 bases). Germline CDR1 and CDR2: SNHLY and FYNNEI. Trimming pared 3 bases from V and 0 bases from J, leaving 14 bases between. This CDR3 has 17 amino acids. CDR3 in DNA: TGTGCCAGCAGTGACCTCTGGGCGGAGGCGAACACCGGGGAGCTGTTTTTT. Translation: CASSDLWAEANTGELFF.

This clonotype has a count of ten or more. The J gene is TRBJ1-2, the V gene TRBV12-3 or TRBV12-4; 12 bases fit TRBD1. CDR3 length: 15 residues. Germline trimming cut 3 bases from V and 6 bases from J; bases unmatched to any gene: 5. The CDR3 DNA is TGTGCCAGCAGTTTCCCGGGACAGGGGGCGGATGGCTACACCTTC. Encoded protein: CASSFPGQGADGYTF.

This clonotype was recorded many times. The chain joins TRBV28 to TRBJ1-5; possibly TRBD1 for D (5 bases). V gave up 7 bases and J gave up 9 bases, with 16 bases separating them. CDR1 is MDHEN and CDR2 is SYDVKM in the germline V gene. CDR3 length: 13 residues. The CDR3 sequence: CASNPEGPLPQHF. The CDR3 region has the DNA TGTGCCAGCAATCCCGAGGGGCCCTTGCCCCAGCATTTT. Full variable domain (remainder filled in from reference TRBV28 and TRBJ1-5): DVKVTQSSRYLVKRTGEKVFLECVQDMDHENMFWYRQDPGLGLRLIYFSYDVKMKEKGDIPEGYSVSREKKERFSLILESASTNQTSMYLCASNPEGPLPQHFGDGTRLSIL.

This clonotype was detected a few times. The rearrangement joins TRBV27 to TRBJ2-2; possible D gene TRBD1, 6 bases. Trimming left V 0 bases short and J 4 bases short, with 9 bases between. The CDR3 length is 15 residues. Germline assignment: CDR1 MNHEY and CDR2 SMNVEV (reference sequence). CDR3 sequence: CASSLSQGSTGELFF. The CDR3 nucleotides read TGTGCCAGCAGTTTATCCCAGGGGTCCACCGGGGAGCTGTTTTTT.

The chain is built from TRBV30 and TRBJ2-7; no reliable D call. The CDR3 sequence is 15 residues long. Trimming removed 1 base from V and 3 bases from J, with 16 bases in between. CDR1 is GTSNPN, CDR2 SVGIG, per germline (reference sequence). This CDR3 reads CAWSAPGRPNYEQYF. CDR3 DNA: TGTGCCTGGAGTGCACCGGGCCGTCCCAACTACGAGCAGTACTTC.

This clonotype was seen at least ten times. V usage is TRBV18 and J usage is TRBJ2-7, with D unresolved. This CDR3 comprises 14 residues. The V gene lost 3 bases and the J gene lost 3 bases, with 12 bases spanning the gap. Germline CDR1 is KGHSH and CDR2 is LQKENI. In DNA form, the CDR3 reads TGTGCCAGCTCACCGAGCATCGCGGACTACGAGCAGTACTTC. Translated, it gives CASSPSIADYEQYF.

This clonotype was counted many times. The chain is built from TRBV30 and TRBJ1-2, with D perhaps matching TRBD1 (5 bases). The CDR3 contains 11 residues. Germline V gene lookup returns CDR1 GTSNPN and CDR2 SVGIG (reference sequence). The V and J ends lost 7 bases and 6 bases respectively, with 12 bases between them. The CDR3 bases are TGTGCCTTTTCGAAGGGGAATGGCTACACCTTC. This codes for CAFSKGNGYTF.

The rearrangement uses TRBV28 and TRBJ2-5; 10 bases fit TRBD1. The V gene end was trimmed by 4 bases and the J gene end by 2 bases; junction bases not matched to a gene: 1. The CDR3 has 14 amino acids. CDR1 and CDR2 from the germline V gene are MDHEN and SYDVKM. CDR3 amino acids: CASSWTGGQETQYF. CDR3 nucleotide sequence: TGTGCCAGCAGTTGGACAGGGGGGCAAGAGACCCAGTACTTC.

This clonotype occurred many times. The chain recombines TRBV6-1 with TRBJ1-5; D remains unclear. Trimming shortened V by 1 base and J by 5 bases, and 12 bases separated the two germline ends. The CDR3 covers 15 residues. The V gene's germline CDR1 is MNHNS and CDR2 SASEGT. The chain's CDR3 is CASSEEEEGHQPQHF. CDR3 DNA: TGTGCCAGCAGTGAAGAGGAAGAAGGGCATCAGCCCCAGCATTTT.

The V and J genes are TRBV19 and TRBJ1-5, with D possibly being TRBD1 (5 bases). From germline, CDR1 is LNHDA and CDR2 SQIVND (reference sequence). CDR3 length: 13 amino acids. Trimming cost V 7 bases and J 5 bases, with 12 bases left between them. The CDR3 sequence: CASMGDGYQPQHF. The CDR3 DNA reads TGTGCCAGTATGGGGGACGGCTATCAGCCCCAGCATTTT. Based on the CDR3 plus reference TRBV19 and TRBJ1-5, the full variable domain is DGGITQSPKYLFRKEGQNVTLSCEQNLNHDAMYWYRQDPGQGLRLIYYSQIVNDFQKGDIAEGYSVSREKKESFPLTVTSAQKNPTAFYLCASMGDGYQPQHFGDGTRLSIL.